This TCR beta chain was documented in a study of T cell repertoires in cytomegalovirus infection (dated by TCRdb to the late 2010s). Regarding the complete study: The peptide stimulations were aimed at well-studied HLA-B-restricted epitopes as well as recently identified HLA-C-restricted CMV epitopes, whose presentation resists viral immunomodulation. Donor HLA type was relevant to the analysis, as public TCR beta signatures indicated carriage of CMV infection together with the matching HLA type. Beyond this particular receptor, the publication reports: In the ex vivo response, HLA-C-restricted CMV-specific TCR beta clonotypes were dominant, and in two of eight donors the single most frequent clonotype came from this HLA-C-restricted group. Carriers of CMV infection plus the relevant HLA type were discriminated by the cumulative frequency of public TCR beta family members in the study cohort and in an independent approximately 350-donor cohort.

The CDR3, cysteine through phenylalanine, is 15 amino acids long. Of the read, only the CDR3 DNA is kept; its 45 bases are in frame from base 1. The germline V gene (reference sequence) yields MNHEY for CDR1 and SMNVEV for CDR2. V was cut back by 5 bases and J by 1 base, leaving a gap of 14 bases between them. The instrument was an Illumina HiSeq 1500. The public reads were reanalyzed by TCRdb: fastp trimming at Q25, MiXCR alignment, in-frame beta chains only. Each entry merges the rows of one CDR3 protein and shows their most common DNA and genes. The sample table shows about 770,000 distinct CDR3 sequences, and about 29% are seen once. The ten largest clones add up to less than 15% of the sample. This clonotype was seen more than once but under ten times. The antigen this receptor binds is unknown. The sample holds no much larger clone one base away, and base qualities are not on file. Reading the label with the study, this specimen's treatment or condition is: in vitro stimulation with specific CMV peptide epitopes to enrich CMV-specific T cells.

The rearrangement joined TRBV27 to TRBJ1-1; the D region possibly corresponds to TRBD1 (6 bases align). This receptor was identified in a human donor in good health (CMV status not recorded). Some clones in this sample may be carry-over from other donors' samples. Sample: cultured CD8+ T cells from PBMCs, taken from culture after CMV antigen stimulation. The CDR3 reads as follows: CASSDPDRWNTEAFF. The DNA sequence is as follows: TGTGCCAGCAGTGATCCGGACAGATGGAACACTGAAGCTTTCTTT.